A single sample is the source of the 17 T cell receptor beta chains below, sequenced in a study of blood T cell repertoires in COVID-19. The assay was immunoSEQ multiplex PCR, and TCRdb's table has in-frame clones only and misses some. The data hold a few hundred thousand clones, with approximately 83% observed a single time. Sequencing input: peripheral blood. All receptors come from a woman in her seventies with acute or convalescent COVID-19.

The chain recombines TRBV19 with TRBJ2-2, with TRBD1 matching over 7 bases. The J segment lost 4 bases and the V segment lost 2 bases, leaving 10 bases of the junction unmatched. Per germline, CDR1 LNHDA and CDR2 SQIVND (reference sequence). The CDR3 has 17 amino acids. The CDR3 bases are TGTGCCAGTAGTATATTAGGAGGACCAGGGGGCACCGGGGAGCTGTTTTTT. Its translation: CASSILGGPGGTGELFF.

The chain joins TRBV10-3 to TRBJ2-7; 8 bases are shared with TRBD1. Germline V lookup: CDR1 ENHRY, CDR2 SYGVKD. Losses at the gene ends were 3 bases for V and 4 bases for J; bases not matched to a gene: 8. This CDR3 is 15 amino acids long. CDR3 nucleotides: TGTGCCATCAGTGACCAGATTTACAGGGGGTACGAGCAGTACTTC. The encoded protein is CAISDQIYRGYEQYF.

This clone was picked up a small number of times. For the CDR3, the DNA is TGTGCCAGCAGCTTAGCGTACAAGGGAAGGGGAACTGAAGCTTTCTTT. Translated: CASSLAYKGRGTEAFF. The chain is built from TRBV7-9 and TRBJ1-1; D might be TRBD1 (5 bases). V lost 0 bases to trimming and J lost 5 bases, with 16 bases between them. CDR1 is SEHNR, CDR2 FQNEAQ, per germline (reference sequence). The CDR3 totals 16 residues.

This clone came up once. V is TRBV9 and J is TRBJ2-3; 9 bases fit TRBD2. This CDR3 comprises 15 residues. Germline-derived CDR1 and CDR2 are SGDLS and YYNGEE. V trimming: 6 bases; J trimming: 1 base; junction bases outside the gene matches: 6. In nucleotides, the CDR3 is TGTGCCAGCAATCCGGCGGGGGGGGGCACAGATACGCAGTATTTT. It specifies CASNPAGGGTDTQYF.

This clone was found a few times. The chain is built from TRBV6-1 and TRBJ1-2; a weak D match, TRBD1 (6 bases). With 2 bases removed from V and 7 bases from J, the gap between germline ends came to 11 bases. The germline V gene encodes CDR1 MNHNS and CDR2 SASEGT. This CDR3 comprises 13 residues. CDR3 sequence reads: CASSERWGPGYTF. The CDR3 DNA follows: TGTGCCAGCAGTGAAAGGTGGGGGCCTGGCTACACCTTC.

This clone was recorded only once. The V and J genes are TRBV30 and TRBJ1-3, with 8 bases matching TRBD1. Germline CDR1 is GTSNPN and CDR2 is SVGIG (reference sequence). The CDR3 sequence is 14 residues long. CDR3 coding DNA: TGTGTCTGTGTGCCAGGGGGCACTGGAAACACCATATATTTT. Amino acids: CVCVPGGTGNTIYF.

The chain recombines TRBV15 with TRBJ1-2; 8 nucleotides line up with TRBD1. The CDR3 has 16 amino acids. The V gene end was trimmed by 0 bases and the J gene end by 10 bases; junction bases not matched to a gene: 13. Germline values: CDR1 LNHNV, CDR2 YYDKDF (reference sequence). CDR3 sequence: CATSRDIGPQGATYTF. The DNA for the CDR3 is TGTGCCACCAGCAGAGATATCGGTCCTCAGGGGGCCACCTACACCTTC.

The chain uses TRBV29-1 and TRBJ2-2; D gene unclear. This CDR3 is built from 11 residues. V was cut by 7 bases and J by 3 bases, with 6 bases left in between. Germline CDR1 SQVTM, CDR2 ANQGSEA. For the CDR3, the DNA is TGCAGCGCCAAATACACCGGGGAGCTGTTTTTT. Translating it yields CSAKYTGELFF.

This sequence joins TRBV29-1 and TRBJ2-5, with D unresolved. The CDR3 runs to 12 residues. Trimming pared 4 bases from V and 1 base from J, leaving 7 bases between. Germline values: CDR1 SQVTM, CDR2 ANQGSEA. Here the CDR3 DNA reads TGCAGCGTTGCCCTTCTCCAAGAGACCCAGTACTTC. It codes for CSVALLQETQYF.

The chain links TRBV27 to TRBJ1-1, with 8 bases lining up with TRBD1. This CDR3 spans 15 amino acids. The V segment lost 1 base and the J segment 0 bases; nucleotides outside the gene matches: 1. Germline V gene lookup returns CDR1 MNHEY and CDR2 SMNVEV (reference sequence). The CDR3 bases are TGTGCCAGCAGTTTATTACAGGGGGTGAACACTGAAGCTTTCTTT. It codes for CASSLLQGVNTEAFF.

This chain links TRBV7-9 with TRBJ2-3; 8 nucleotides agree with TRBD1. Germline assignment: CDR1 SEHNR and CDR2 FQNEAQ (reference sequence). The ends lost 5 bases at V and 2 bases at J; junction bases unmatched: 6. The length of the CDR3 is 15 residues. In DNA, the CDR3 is TGTGCCAGCAGCCTCCGGACAGGGCTCACAGATACGCAGTATTTT. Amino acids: CASSLRTGLTDTQYF.

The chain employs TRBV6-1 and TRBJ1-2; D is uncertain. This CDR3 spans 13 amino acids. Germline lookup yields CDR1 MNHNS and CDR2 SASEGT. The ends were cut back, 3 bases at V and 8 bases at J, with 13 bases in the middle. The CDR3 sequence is CASSEGRALGYTF. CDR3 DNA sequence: TGTGCCAGCAGTGAGGGGAGGGCCCTGGGCTACACCTTC.

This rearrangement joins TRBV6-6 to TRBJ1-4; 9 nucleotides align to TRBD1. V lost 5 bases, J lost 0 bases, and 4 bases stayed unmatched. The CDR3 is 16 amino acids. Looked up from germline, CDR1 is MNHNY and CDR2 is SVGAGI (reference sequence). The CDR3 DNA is TGTGCCAGCAGTGGGGACAGGGCGACAACTAATGAAAAACTGTTTTTT. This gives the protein CASSGDRATTNEKLFF.

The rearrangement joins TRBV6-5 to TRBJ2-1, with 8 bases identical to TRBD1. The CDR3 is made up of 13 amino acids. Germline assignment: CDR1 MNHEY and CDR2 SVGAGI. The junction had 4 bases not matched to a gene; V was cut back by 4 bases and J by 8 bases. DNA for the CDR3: TGTGCCAGCAGTTCCCAGGGGGCATATGAGCAGTTCTTC. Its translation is CASSSQGAYEQFF.

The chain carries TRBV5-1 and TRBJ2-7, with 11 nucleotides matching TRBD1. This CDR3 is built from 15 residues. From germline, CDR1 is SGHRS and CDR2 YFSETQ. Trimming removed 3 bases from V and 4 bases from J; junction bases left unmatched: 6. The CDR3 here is CASSWLGQGVYEQYF. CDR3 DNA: TGCGCCAGCAGCTGGTTGGGACAGGGGGTTTACGAGCAGTACTTC.

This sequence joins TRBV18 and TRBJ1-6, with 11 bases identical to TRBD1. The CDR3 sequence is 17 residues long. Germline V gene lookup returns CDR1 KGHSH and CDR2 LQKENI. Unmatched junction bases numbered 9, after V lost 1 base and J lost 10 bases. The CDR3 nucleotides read TGTGCCAGCTCACCACTTCCGGGACAGGGGGTACAATCACCCCTCCACTTT. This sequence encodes CASSPLPGQGVQSPLHF.

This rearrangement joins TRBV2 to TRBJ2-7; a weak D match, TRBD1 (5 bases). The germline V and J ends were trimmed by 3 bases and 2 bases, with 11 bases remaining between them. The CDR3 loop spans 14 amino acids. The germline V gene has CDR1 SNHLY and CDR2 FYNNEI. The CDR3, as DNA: TGTGCCAGCAGTGAGCGACAGCTTACCTACGAGCAGTACTTC. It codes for CASSERQLTYEQYF.